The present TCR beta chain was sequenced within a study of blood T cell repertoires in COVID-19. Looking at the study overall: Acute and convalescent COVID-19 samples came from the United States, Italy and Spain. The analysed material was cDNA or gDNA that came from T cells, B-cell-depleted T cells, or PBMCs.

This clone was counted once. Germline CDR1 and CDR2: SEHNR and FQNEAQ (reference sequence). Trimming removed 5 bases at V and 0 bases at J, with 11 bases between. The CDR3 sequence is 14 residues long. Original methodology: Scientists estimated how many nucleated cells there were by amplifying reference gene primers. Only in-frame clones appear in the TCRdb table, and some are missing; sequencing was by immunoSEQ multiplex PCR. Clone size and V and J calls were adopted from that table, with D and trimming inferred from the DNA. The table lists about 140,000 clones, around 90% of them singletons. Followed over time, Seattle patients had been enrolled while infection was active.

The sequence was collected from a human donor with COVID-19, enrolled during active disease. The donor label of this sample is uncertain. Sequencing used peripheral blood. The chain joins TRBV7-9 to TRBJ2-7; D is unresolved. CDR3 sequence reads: CASSGYGYSYEQYF. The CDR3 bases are TGTGCCAGCAGCGGATACGGGTACTCCTACGAGCAGTACTTC.